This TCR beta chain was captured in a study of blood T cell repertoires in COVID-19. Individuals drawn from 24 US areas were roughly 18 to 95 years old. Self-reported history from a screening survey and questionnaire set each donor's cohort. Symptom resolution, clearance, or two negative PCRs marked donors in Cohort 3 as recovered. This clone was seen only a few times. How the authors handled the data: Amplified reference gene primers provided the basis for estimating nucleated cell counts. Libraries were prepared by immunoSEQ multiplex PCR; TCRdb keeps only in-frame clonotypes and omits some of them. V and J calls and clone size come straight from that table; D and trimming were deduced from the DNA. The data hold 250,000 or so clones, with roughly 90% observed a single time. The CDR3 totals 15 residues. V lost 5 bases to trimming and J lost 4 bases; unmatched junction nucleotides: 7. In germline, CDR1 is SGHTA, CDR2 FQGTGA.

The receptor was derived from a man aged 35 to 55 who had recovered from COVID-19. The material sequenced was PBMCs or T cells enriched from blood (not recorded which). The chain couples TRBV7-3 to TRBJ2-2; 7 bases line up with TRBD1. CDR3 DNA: TGTGCCAGCAGCCCGCACGGGACAGTCACCGGGGAGCTGTTTTTT. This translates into CASSPHGTVTGELFF.